This record looks at one T cell receptor beta chain sequence and its context. The CDR3 is 15 amino acids. V lost 1 base and J lost 4; bases outside the gene matches: 6. CDR1 is SGHTA, CDR2 FQGNSA, per germline. This entry comes from a study of blood T cell repertoires in COVID-19. TCRdb keeps only in-frame clones here, not all; method: immunoSEQ multiplex PCR. The sample shows 81,000 or so clones, 70% to 90% of them seen only once. The source material was peripheral blood. The source is an older man with active or convalescent COVID-19. V gene TRBV7-2 combines with J gene TRBJ1-2; 7 nucleotides agree with TRBD1. CDR3 DNA sequence: TGTGCCAGCAGCTTAGATTCAGGGGGGAGCTATGGCTACACCTTC. Translation: CASSLDSGGSYGYTF.